One sample yielded the 10 T cell receptor beta chains listed below, sequenced in a study of T cells in Graves' hyperthyroidism and ophthalmopathy. It was RNA transcripts that yielded the amplified TCR beta CDR3 regions. Researchers ran a first-round RT-PCR on the TCR CDR3 using the HTBI primer set. Using its own MiXCR run on the multiplex PCR reads, TCRdb lists one record per CDR3 protein. Here the sample spans approximately 690,000 distinct CDR3 sequences, roughly 15% being singletons. Source material: blood. Receptor source: a woman between 45 and 60 years old with Graves' ophthalmopathy.

V and J are TRBV6-2 or TRBV6-3 and TRBJ2-7; 11 nucleotides agree with TRBD2. The CDR3 consists of 18 residues. After removal of 5 bases from V and 4 bases from J, the junction contained 16 bases not matched to a gene. Germline V gene sequence: CDR1 MNHEY, CDR2 SVGEGT. This chain's CDR3 is CASSRVRPGLAESYEQYF. The CDR3 bases are TGTGCCAGCAGTCGCGTTAGGCCGGGACTAGCGGAATCGTACGAGCAGTACTTC.

This clonotype was observed many times. The CDR3 sequence is CASSVSGTGNNEQFF. For the CDR3, the DNA is TGCGCCAGCAGTGTGTCCGGGACAGGCAACAATGAGCAGTTCTTC. This chain links TRBV5-1 with TRBJ2-1, with TRBD1 identical over 8 bases. Germline V gene lookup returns CDR1 SGHRS and CDR2 YFSETQ. V was clipped by 5 bases and J by 5 bases; unmatched bases: 9. The CDR3 totals 15 residues.

This clonotype has a single count. The chain employs TRBV20-1 and TRBJ1-5, with D perhaps TRBD1 (6 bases). This CDR3 is built from 14 residues. V lost 1 base and J lost 5, with 12 bases in between. The germline CDR1 and CDR2 sequences are DFQATT and SNEGSKA (reference sequence). The CDR3 coding sequence is TGCAGTGCTAGAGGTCCTAGGGGGGATCAGCCCCAGCATTTT. It translates to CSARGPRGDQPQHF.

The rearrangement joins TRBV5-4 to TRBJ1-5; a weak D match, TRBD1 (6 bases). CDR3 size: 15 residues. From germline, CDR1 is SGHNT and CDR2 YYREEE (reference sequence). Between the trimmed V and J ends, which lost 4 bases and 0 bases, there was a span of 11 bases. The CDR3 DNA reads TGTGCCAGCAGCCAAAAGGGGGTTAGCAATCAGCCCCAGCATTTT. It translates to CASSQKGVSNQPQHF.

In its sample, this clonotype was seen a few times. V usage is TRBV5-1 and J usage is TRBJ1-1; perhaps TRBD1 as D (6 bases). Germline V lookup: CDR1 SGHRS, CDR2 YFSETQ. There are 14 residues in the CDR3. Trimming left V 0 bases short and J 5 bases short, with 11 bases between. The CDR3 sequence is CASSLVQGQTEAFF. The CDR3, as DNA: TGCGCCAGCAGCTTGGTTCAGGGGCAAACTGAAGCTTTCTTT. Variable domain in full (rest from reference TRBV5-1 and TRBJ1-1): KAGVTQTPRYLIKTRGQQVTLSCSPISGHRSVSWYQQTPGQGLQFLFEYFSETQRNKGNFPGRFSGRQFSNSRSEMNVSTLELGDSALYLCASSLVQGQTEAFFGQGTRLTVV.

This clonotype was detected ten times or more. This chain joins TRBV13 and TRBJ1-1; D unclear. This CDR3 region has 13 residues. With 7 bases removed from V and 1 base from J, the gap between germline ends came to 10 bases. Germline V gene lookup returns CDR1 PRHDT and CDR2 FYEKMQ (reference sequence). Written as DNA, the CDR3 is TGTGCCAGCACCCTGACCGAGAACACTGAAGCTTTCTTT. This codes for CASTLTENTEAFF.

This clonotype was recorded a few times. The V gene is TRBV24-1, the J gene TRBJ2-1, with TRBD2 as a possible D gene (6 bases). This CDR3 region has 16 residues. CDR1 and CDR2 from the germline V gene are KGHDR and SFDVKD. With 5 bases removed from V and 0 bases from J, the gap between germline ends came to 13 bases. The CDR3 DNA follows: TGTGCCACCAGTGTCCCTAGCGCAAGCTCCTACAATGAGCAGTTCTTC. It specifies CATSVPSASSYNEQFF.

This clonotype was counted only a few times. The chain joins TRBV4-3 to TRBJ1-4; 9 nucleotides agree with TRBD1. From germline, CDR1 is LGHNA and CDR2 YSLEER. Trimming removed 2 bases from V and 8 bases from J; junction bases left unmatched: 18. CDR3 length: 19 residues. CDR3 loop: CASSQRLQGAKKRPEKLFF. The CDR3, as DNA: TGCGCCAGCAGCCAAAGACTACAGGGGGCTAAGAAGAGGCCCGAAAAACTGTTTTTT.

The chain combines TRBV24-1 with TRBJ2-1, with unresolved D. CDR3 length: 13 residues. Germline V gives CDR1 KGHDR, CDR2 SFDVKD. The V and J ends lost 1 base and 9 bases respectively, with 9 bases between them. The chain's CDR3 is CATSDFRVSEQFF. CDR3 DNA: TGTGCCACCAGTGATTTTCGGGTTTCTGAGCAGTTCTTC.

For this clonotype: Given a much more abundant clone one base away, this may be a read error. This chain joins TRBV7-9 and TRBJ1-1; D might be TRBD1 (6 bases). The V gene's germline CDR1 is SEHNR and CDR2 FQNEAQ (reference sequence). This CDR3 contains 12 residues. The V end lost 7 bases, the J end lost 3 bases, and 9 bases lay between the germline ends. The CDR3 protein is CASTQGHTEAFF. The CDR3 DNA reads as TGTGCCAGCACCCAGGGGCACACTGAAGCTTTCTTT.